The rows below give T cell receptor beta chains drawn from one sample of a study of blood T cell repertoires in COVID-19. Libraries were prepared by immunoSEQ multiplex PCR; TCRdb keeps only in-frame clonotypes and omits some of them. The sample carries about 350,000 clones, roughly nine tenths recorded once. What was sequenced was peripheral blood. Every receptor here comes from a woman aged 55-69 years with COVID-19, enrolled during active disease. The CDR3 runs from the conserved cysteine through the conserved F or W. The order of the fields is V gene, CDR3 protein.

TRBV30 | CAWSVRGRETQYF
TRBV11-2 | CASSPTGATPRNTEAFF
TRBV9 | CASSVGGGSAEQYF
TRBV10-1 | CASSAGGPDTQYF
TRBV5-1 | CASSLGEEAFF
TRBV6-6 | CASSRIQGPEGTIYF
TRBV5-6 | CASSAGSYGYTF
TRBV27 | CASRASGVHEQYF
TRBV7-7 | CASSPIPQGLRNTIYF
TRBV7-7 | CASSFALAGDSNEQFF
TRBV5-4 | CASSPDRAREAFF
TRBV28 | CASSSGTEGAIAKNIQYF
TRBV15 | CATSSPTGLPGELFF